This TCR beta chain was sequenced in a study of tumor-infiltrating lymphocytes in oesophageal squamous cell carcinoma. TCRdb reanalysed the PCR reads using MiXCR and keeps one entry per CDR3 protein. Of approximately 18,000 distinct CDR3 sequences listed, around 43% are singletons. Trimming removed 0 bases from V and 1 base from J, with 7 bases in between. The CDR3 is 16 amino acids. Germline V gives CDR1 MNHNY, CDR2 SVGAGI (reference sequence). Sample: blood. V is TRBV6-6 and J is TRBJ2-6; D remains ambiguous. This clonotype originated in a male donor with esophageal squamous cell carcinoma. As DNA, the CDR3 is TGTGCCAGCAGTTACTCGTTGGGGTCTGGGGCCAACGTCCTGACTTTC. Its translation: CASSYSLGSGANVLTF.